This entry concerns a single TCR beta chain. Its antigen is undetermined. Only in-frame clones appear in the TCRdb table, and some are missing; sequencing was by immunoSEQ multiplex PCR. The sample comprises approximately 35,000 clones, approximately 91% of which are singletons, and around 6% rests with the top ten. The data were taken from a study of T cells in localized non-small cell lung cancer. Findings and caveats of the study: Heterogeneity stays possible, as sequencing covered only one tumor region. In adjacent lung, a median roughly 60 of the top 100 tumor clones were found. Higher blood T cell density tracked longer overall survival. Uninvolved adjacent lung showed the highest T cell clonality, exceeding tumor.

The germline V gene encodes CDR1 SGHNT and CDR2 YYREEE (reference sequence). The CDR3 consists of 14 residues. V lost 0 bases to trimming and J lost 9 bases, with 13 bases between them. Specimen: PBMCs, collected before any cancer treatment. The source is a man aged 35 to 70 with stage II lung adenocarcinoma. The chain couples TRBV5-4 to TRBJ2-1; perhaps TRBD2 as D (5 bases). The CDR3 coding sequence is TGTGCCAGCAGCTTGGCCGTCGACGGGGTTGAGCAGTTCTTC. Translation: CASSLAVDGVEQFF.